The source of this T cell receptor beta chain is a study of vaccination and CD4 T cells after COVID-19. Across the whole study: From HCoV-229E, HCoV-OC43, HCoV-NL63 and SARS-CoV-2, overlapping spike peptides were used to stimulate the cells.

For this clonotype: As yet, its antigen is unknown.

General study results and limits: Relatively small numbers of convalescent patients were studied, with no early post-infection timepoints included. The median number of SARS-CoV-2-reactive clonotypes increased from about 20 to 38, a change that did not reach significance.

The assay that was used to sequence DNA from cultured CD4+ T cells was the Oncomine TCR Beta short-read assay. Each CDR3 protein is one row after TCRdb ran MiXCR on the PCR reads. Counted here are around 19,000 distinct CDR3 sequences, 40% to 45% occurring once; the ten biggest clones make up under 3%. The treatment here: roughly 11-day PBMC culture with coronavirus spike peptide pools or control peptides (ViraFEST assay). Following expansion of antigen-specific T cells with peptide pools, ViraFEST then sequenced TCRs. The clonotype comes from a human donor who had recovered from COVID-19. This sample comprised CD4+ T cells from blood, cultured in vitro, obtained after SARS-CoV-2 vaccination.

CDR3 protein: CASSRASGAYEQYF. CDR3 bases: TGTGCCAGCAGCCGGGCAAGTGGGGCCTACGAGCAGTACTTC. V usage is TRBV7-2 and J usage is TRBJ2-7; no clear D gene. Per germline, CDR1 SGHTA and CDR2 FQGNSA. Trimming pared 5 bases from V and 2 bases from J, leaving 13 bases between. CDR3 length: 14 residues.